Listed below are T cell receptor beta chains from one sample, sequenced in a study of control samples from healthy donors and cancer patients. The table came from immunoSEQ multiplex PCR; TCRdb's copy has only in-frame clones and leaves some out. The table includes roughly 450,000 clones, around nine tenths detected once. Sequencing was done on a sample of PBMCs. These receptors were obtained from a man aged 40-49 years with head and neck cancer. The conserved cysteine and the conserved F or W are not part of the CDR3 here. Some rows have no size entry. The others give once, few or many, or a class for an expanded clone.

size	V	J	CDR3
NA	TRBV28	TRBJ1-1	ASSLRGALNTEAF
once	TRBV28	TRBJ1-2	ASSPGARYGYT
NA	TRBV3-1/TRBV3-2	TRBJ2-3	ASSLSGGADTQY
NA	TRBV3-1/TRBV3-2	TRBJ2-5	ASRLEETQY
few	TRBV5-5	TRBJ1-1	ASSSGFYTEAF
NA	TRBV11-1	TRBJ2-1	ASSLDMGGSIREQF
NA	TRBV27	TRBJ2-2	ASRLQGARTGELF
NA	TRBV11-2	TRBJ2-7	ASSVGTGAYEQY
once	TRBV9	TRBJ2-7	ASSVATAGPQY
NA	TRBV14	TRBJ2-7	ASSLRSRYEQY
NA	TRBV6-1	TRBJ1-1	ASSEDRDRGLMNTEAF
once	TRBV6-1	TRBJ2-1	ASSEAGTEFNEQF
NA	TRBV7-7	TRBJ2-5	ASSSIGLAETQY
NA	TRBV3-1/TRBV3-2	TRBJ2-1	ASSLGLSSSYNEQF
once	TRBV5-5	TRBJ1-6	ASRRPGSDSPLH
NA	TRBV27	TRBJ2-7	ASSLVASGRGGDYEQY
NA	TRBV5-6	TRBJ2-5	ASSLFGFGELQETQY
NA	TRBV19	TRBJ1-1	ASSIKLGGTEAF
NA	TRBV19	TRBJ1-5	ASSIYRGLHQPQH
NA	TRBV11-2	TRBJ1-6	ASSPETGLGSPLH
once	TRBV4-2	TRBJ2-3	ASSQGGGFADTQY
NA	TRBV4-1	TRBJ1-1	ASSPPGKANTEAF
NA	TRBV4-3	TRBJ2-7	ASSQERGPTSYEQY
NA	TRBV19	TRBJ2-7	ATRIGQGVGEQY
NA	TRBV5-5	TRBJ2-7	ASSLFFSQGYEQY
NA	TRBV11-2	TRBJ1-5	ASGQGIDQPQH
NA	TRBV18	TRBJ2-2	ASLWTQGSTGELF
NA	TRBV11-2	TRBJ1-1	ASSLDRWETEAF
NA	TRBV6-5	TRBJ2-7	ASEDNAYEQY
few	TRBV4-1	TRBJ2-1	ASSQEGTSGNNEQF
NA	TRBV27	TRBJ1-6	ASSPPRTGPSPLH